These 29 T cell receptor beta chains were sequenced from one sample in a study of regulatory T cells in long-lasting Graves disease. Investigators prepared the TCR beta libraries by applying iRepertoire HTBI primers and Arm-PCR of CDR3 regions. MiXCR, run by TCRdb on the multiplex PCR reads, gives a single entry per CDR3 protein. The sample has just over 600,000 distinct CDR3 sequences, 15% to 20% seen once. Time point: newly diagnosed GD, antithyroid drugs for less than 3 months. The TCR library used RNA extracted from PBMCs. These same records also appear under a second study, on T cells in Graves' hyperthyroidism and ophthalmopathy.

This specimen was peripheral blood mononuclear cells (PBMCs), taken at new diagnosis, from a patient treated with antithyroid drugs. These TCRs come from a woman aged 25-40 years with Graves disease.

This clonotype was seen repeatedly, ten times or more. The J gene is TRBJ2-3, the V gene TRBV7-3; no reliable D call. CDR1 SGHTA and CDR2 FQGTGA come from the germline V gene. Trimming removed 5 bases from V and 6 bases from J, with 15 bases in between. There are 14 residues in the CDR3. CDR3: CASSRLALEDTQYF. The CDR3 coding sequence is TGTGCCAGCAGCCGACTGGCGTTGGAGGATACGCAGTATTTT.

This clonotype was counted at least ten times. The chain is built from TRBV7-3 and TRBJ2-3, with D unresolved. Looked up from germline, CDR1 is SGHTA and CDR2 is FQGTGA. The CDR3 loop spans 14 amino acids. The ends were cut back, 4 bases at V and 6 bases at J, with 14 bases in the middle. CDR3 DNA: TGTGCCAGCAGCTCTGCGGCGGCTTCTGATACGCAGTATTTT. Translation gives CASSSAAASDTQYF.

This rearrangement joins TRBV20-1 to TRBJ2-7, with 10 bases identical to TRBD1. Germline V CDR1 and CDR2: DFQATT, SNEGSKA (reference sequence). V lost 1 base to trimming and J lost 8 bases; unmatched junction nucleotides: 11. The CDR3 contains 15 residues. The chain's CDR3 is CSARVSGGGQGKQYF. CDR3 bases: TGCAGTGCTAGAGTCTCAGGGGGGGGACAGGGGAAGCAGTACTTC.

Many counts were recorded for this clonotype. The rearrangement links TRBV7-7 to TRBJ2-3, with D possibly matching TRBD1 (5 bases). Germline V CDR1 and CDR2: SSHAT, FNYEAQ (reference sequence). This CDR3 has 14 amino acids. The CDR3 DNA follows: TGTGCTTCAGCGAGAGGACACAGCACAGATACGCAGTATTTT. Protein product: CASARGHSTDTQYF.

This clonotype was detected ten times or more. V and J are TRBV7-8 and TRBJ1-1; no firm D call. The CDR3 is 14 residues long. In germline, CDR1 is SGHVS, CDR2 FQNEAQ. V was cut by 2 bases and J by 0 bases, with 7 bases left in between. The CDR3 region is CASSLLGMNTEAFF. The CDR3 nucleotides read TGTGCCAGCAGCTTACTAGGAATGAACACTGAAGCTTTCTTT. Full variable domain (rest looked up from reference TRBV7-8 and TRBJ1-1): GAGVSQSPRYKVAKRGQDVALRCDPISGHVSLFWYQQALGQGPEFLTYFQNEAQLDKSGLPSDRFFAERPEGSVSTLKIQRTQQEDSAVYLCASSLLGMNTEAFFGQGTRLTVV.

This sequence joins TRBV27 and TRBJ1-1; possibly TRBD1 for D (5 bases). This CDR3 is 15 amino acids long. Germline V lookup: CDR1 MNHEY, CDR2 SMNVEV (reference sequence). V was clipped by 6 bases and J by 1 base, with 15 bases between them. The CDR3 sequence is CASSIGAPRNTEAFF. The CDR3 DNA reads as TGTGCCAGCAGCATAGGGGCACCCCGGAACACTGAAGCTTTCTTT.

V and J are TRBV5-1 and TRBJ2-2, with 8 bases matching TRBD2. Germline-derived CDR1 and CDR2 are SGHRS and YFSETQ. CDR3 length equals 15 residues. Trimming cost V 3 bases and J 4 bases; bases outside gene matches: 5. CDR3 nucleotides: TGCGCCAGCAGCTACGGGACTAGTGGCACCGGGGAGCTGTTTTTT. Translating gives CASSYGTSGTGELFF.

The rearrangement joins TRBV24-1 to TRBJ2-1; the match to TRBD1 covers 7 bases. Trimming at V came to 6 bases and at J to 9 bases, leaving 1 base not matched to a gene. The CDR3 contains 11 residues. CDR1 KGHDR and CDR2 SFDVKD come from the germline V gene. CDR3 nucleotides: TGTGCCACCAGTCGACAGGGTGAGCAGTTCTTC. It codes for CATSRQGEQFF.

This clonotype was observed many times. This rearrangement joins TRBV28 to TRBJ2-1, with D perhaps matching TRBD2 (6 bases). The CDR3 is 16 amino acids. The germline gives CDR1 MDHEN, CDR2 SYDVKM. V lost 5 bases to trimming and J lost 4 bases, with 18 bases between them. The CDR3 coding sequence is TGTGCCAGCAGTCCAGGAGGGCAAGGTCGATACAATGAGCAGTTCTTC. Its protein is CASSPGGQGRYNEQFF. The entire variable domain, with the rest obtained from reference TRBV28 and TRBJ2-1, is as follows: DVKVTQSSRYLVKRTGEKVFLECVQDMDHENMFWYRQDPGLGLRLIYFSYDVKMKEKGDIPEGYSVSREKKERFSLILESASTNQTSMYLCASSPGGQGRYNEQFFGPGTRLTVL.

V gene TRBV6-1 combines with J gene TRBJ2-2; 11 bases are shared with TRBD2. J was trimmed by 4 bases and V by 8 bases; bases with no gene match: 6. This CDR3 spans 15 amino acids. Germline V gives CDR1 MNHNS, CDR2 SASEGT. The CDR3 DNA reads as TGTGCCAGCCGCGGGACTAGCGGACCCACCGGGGAGCTGTTTTTT. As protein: CASRGTSGPTGELFF.

The CDR3 spells CASSPGVEETQYF. CDR3 coding DNA: TGTGCCAGCTCACCGGGGGTAGAAGAGACCCAGTACTTC. The chain links TRBV18 to TRBJ2-5, with D possibly called TRBD1 or TRBD2 (5 bases each). Germline CDR1 KGHSH, CDR2 LQKENI. CDR3 size: 13 residues. Trimming shortened V by 3 bases and J by 3 bases, and 8 bases separated the two germline ends.

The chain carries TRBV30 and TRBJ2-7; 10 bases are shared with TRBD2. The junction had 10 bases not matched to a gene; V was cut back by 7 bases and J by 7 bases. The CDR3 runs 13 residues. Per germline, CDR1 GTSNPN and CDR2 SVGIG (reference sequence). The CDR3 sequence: CAYRTSGTGEQYF. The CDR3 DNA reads TGTGCCTATCGGACTAGCGGTACGGGGGAGCAGTACTTC.

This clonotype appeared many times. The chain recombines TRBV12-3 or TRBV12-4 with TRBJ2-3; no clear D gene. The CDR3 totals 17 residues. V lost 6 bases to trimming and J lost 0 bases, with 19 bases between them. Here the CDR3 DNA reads TGTGCCAGCAGATTTATCTGGGAAGGTTATAGCACAGATACGCAGTATTTT. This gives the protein CASRFIWEGYSTDTQYF.

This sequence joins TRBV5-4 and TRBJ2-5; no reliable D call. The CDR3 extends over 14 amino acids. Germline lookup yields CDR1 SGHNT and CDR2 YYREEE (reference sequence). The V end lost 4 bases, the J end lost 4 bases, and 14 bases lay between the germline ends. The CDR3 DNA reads TGTGCCAGCAGCCAAGACCGAACTGGAGAGACCCAGTACTTC. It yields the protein CASSQDRTGETQYF.

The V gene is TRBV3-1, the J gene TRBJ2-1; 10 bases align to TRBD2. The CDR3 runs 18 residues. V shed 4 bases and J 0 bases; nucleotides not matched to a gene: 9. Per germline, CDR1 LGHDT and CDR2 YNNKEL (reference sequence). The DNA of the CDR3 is TGTGCCAGCAGCCCACGGGCGCCTAGCGGGAGCTCCTACAATGAGCAGTTCTTC. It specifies CASSPRAPSGSSYNEQFF.

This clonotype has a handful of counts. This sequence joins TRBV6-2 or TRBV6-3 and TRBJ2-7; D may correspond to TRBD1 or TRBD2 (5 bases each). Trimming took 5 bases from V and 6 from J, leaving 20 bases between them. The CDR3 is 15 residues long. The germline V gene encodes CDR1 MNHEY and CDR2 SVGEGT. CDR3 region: CASSQMTAVGGEQYF. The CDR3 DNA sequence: TGTGCCAGCAGTCAAATGACAGCCGTTGGGGGCGAGCAGTACTTC.

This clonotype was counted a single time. CDR3 loop: CASSFDRAAGNTIYF. The CDR3 nucleotides read TGTGCCAGCAGTTTCGACAGGGCGGCCGGAAACACCATATATTTT. This chain connects TRBV6-2 or TRBV6-3 to TRBJ1-3; 7 positions match TRBD1. V shed 4 bases and J 4 bases; nucleotides not matched to a gene: 7. Per the germline V gene, CDR1 is MNHEY and CDR2 is SVGEGT. CDR3 size: 15 residues.

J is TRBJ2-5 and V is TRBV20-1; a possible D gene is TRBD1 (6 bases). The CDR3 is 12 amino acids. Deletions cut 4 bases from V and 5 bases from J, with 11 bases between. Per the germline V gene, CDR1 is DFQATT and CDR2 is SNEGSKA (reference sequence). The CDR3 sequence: CSATRGPETQYF. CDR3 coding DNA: TGCAGTGCTACCAGGGGCCCGGAGACCCAGTACTTC.

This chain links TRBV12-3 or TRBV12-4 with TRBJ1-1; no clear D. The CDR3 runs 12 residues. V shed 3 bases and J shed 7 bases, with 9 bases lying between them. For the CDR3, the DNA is TGTGCCAGCAGTTTGGTATTCTATGAAGCTTTCTTT. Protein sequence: CASSLVFYEAFF.

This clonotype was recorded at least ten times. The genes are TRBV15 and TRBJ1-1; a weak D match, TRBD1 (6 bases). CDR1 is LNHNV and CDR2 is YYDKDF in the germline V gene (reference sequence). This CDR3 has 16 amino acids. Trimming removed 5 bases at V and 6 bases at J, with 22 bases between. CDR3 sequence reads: CATSRRAETGRAEAFF. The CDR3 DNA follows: TGTGCCACCAGCCGACGCGCTGAAACAGGGAGGGCTGAAGCTTTCTTT.

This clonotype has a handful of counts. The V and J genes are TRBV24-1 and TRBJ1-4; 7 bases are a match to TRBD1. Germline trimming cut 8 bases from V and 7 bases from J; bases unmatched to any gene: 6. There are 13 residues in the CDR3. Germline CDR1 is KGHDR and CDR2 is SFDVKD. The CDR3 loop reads CATTDRAGEKLFF. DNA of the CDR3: TGTGCCACCACCGACAGGGCAGGTGAAAAACTGTTTTTT.

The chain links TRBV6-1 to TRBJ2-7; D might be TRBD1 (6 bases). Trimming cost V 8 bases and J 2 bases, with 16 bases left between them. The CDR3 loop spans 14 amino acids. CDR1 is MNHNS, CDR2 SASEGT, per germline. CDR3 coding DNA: TGTGCCAGCCATTCGGCACAGGGCCCCTACGAGCAGTACTTC. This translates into CASHSAQGPYEQYF.

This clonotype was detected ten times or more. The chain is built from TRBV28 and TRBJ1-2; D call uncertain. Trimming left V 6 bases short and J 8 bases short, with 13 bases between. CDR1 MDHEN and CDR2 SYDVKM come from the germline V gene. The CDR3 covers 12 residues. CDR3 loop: CASSLARRGYTF. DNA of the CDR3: TGTGCCAGCAGCTTAGCCCGGAGAGGCTACACCTTC.

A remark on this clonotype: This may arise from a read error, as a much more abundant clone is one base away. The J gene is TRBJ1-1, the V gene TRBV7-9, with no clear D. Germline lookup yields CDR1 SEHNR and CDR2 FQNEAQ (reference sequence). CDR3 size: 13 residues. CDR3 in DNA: TGTGCCAGCAGTTTGGAGGTGTACACTGGAGCTTTCTTT. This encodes CASSLEVYTGAFF.

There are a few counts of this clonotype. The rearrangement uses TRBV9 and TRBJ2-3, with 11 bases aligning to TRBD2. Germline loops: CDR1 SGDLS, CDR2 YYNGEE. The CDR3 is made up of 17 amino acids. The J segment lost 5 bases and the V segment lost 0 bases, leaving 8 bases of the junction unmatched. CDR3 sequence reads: CASSVATSGSLVDTQYF. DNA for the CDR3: TGTGCCAGCAGCGTAGCAACTAGCGGGAGTCTGGTAGATACGCAGTATTTT.

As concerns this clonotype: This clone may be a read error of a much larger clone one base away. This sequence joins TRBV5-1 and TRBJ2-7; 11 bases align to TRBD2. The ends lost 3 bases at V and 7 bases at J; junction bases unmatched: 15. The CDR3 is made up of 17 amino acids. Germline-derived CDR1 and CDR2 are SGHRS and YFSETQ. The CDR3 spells CASSSTSLAGGPREQYF. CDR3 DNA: TGCGCCAGCAGCTCCACATCCTTAGCGGGAGGGCCGCGGGAGCAGTACTTC.

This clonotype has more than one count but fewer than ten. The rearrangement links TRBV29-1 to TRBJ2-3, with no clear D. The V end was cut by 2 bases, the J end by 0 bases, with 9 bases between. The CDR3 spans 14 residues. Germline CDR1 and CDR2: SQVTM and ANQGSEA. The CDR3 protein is CSVEQYESTDTQYF. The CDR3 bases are TGCAGCGTTGAACAGTACGAAAGCACAGATACGCAGTATTTT.

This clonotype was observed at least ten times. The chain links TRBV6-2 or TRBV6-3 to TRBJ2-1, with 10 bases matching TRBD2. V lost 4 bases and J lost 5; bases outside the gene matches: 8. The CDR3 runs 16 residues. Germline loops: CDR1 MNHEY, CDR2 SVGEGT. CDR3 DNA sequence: TGTGCCAGCAGTTCCGCACTAGCGGGATTAGACAATGAGCAGTTCTTC. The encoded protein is CASSSALAGLDNEQFF.

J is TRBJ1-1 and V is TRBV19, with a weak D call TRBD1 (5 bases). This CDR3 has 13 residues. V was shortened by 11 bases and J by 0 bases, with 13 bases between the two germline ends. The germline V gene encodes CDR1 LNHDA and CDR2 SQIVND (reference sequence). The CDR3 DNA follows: TGTGCCTGCTCCGGGACTTTGAACACTGAAGCTTTCTTT. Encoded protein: CACSGTLNTEAFF.